A single sample is the source of the 17 T cell receptor beta chains below, sequenced in a study of radiotherapy plus CTLA-4 blockade in lung cancer. TCRdb keeps only in-frame clones here, not all; method: immunoSEQ multiplex PCR. The sample yields roughly 66,000 clones, about 80% seen once. The specimen comprised peripheral blood, sampled from a patient treated with radiotherapy plus ipilimumab. The receptors come from a human donor with non-small cell lung cancer who had a partial response to radiotherapy plus ipilimumab.

In its sample, this clone was seen once. DNA for the CDR3: TGTGCCAGCAGCTTAGTGGCCCTGACTAGTGCAGATACGCAGTATTTT. This sequence encodes CASSLVALTSADTQYF. This chain joins TRBV7-2 and TRBJ2-3; possibly TRBD2 for D (6 bases). The CDR3 length is 16 residues. Germline V gene data show CDR1 as SGHTA and CDR2 as FQGNSA. Trimming shortened V by 1 base and J by 4 bases, and 15 bases separated the two germline ends. Together with reference TRBV7-2 and TRBJ2-3, the CDR3 gives the full variable domain: GAGVSQSPSNKVTEKGKDVELRCDPISGHTALYWYRQSLGQGLEFLIYFQGNSAPDKSGLPSDRFSAERTGGSVSTLTIQRTQQEDSAVYLCASSLVALTSADTQYFGPGTRLTVL.

In this sample, this clone turned up once. V usage is TRBV30 and J usage is TRBJ1-5, with TRBD1 matching over 7 bases. The V gene's germline CDR1 is GTSNPN and CDR2 SVGIG (reference sequence). This CDR3 is 16 amino acids long. Trimming at V came to 2 bases and at J to 4 bases, leaving 11 bases not matched to a gene. In nucleotides, the CDR3 is TGTGCCTGGAGTCAAGAGGGGGCCTTGGGGAATCAGCCCCAGCATTTT. Protein product: CAWSQEGALGNQPQHF.

This sequence joins TRBV27 and TRBJ2-3, with 11 bases aligning to TRBD2. This CDR3 has 15 amino acids. The trim removed 6 bases at V and 0 bases at J, leaving 2 bases unmatched. Per germline, CDR1 MNHEY and CDR2 SMNVEV (reference sequence). CDR3 bases: TGTGCCAGCAGGCGGACTAGCGGGAGCACAGATACGCAGTATTTT. It codes for CASRRTSGSTDTQYF.

The rearrangement links TRBV29-1 to TRBJ1-3; 8 bases agree with TRBD1. The J segment lost 4 bases and the V segment lost 0 bases, leaving 8 bases of the junction unmatched. The length of the CDR3 is 16 residues. CDR1 and CDR2 (germline): SQVTM, ANQGSEA. The CDR3 DNA reads as TGCAGCGTTGAAGATCGAGGCAGGGGGCAAGGAAACACCATATATTTT. It encodes CSVEDRGRGQGNTIYF.

This chain joins TRBV5-4 and TRBJ2-5, with 7 bases aligning to TRBD1. CDR1 is SGHNT, CDR2 YYREEE, per germline (reference sequence). V dropped 3 bases and J dropped 5; count of bases not matched to a gene: 10. The CDR3 extends over 15 amino acids. CDR3 loop: CASSSRQGAAETQYF. CDR3 sequence (DNA): TGTGCCAGCAGCTCGCGACAGGGTGCGGCGGAGACCCAGTACTTC. Using reference TRBV5-4 and TRBJ2-5 for the parts outside the CDR3, the full variable domain is ETGVTQSPTHLIKTRGQQVTLRCSSQSGHNTVSWYQQALGQGPQFIFQYYREEENGRGNFPPRFSGLQFPNYSSELNVNALELDDSALYLCASSSRQGAAETQYFGPGTRLLVL.

J is TRBJ1-2 and V is TRBV7-2; possible D gene TRBD1, 5 bases. The CDR3 covers 13 residues. Germline CDR1 reads SGHTA; CDR2 reads FQGNSA. Trimming removed 1 base from V and 6 bases from J, with 9 bases in between. CDR3 DNA: TGTGCCAGCAGCTTAGGCCCCAGGGATGGCTACACCTTC. Residues: CASSLGPRDGYTF.

The table lists this clone with a few counts. This chain links TRBV7-2 with TRBJ1-4; D perhaps matches TRBD1 (5 bases). CDR3 length equals 14 residues. Looked up from germline, CDR1 is SGHTA and CDR2 is FQGNSA. V was pared by 5 bases and J by 7 bases, with 14 bases between. CDR3 coding DNA: TGTGCCAGCAGCCCCCGGACATCGGGTGAAAAACTGTTTTTT. Encoded protein: CASSPRTSGEKLFF.

The V call is TRBV6-1, the J call TRBJ1-3; possible D gene TRBD1, 6 bases. The length of the CDR3 is 16 residues. Trimming stripped 4 bases from V and 0 bases from J, with 13 bases between. Germline-derived CDR1 and CDR2 are MNHNS and SASEGT. The chain's CDR3 is CASSARQDPSGNTIYF. In DNA form, the CDR3 reads TGTGCCAGCAGTGCCCGACAGGACCCCTCTGGAAACACCATATATTTT.

This clone appeared a single time. The V gene is TRBV28, the J gene TRBJ2-1, with TRBD1 matching over 8 bases. The germline V gene encodes CDR1 MDHEN and CDR2 SYDVKM. J was trimmed by 8 bases and V by 7 bases; bases with no gene match: 7. The CDR3 totals 13 residues. The CDR3 bases are TGTGCCAGCATCCGACAGGGGTCGGATGAGCAGTTCTTC. This sequence encodes CASIRQGSDEQFF.

V gene TRBV5-1 combines with J gene TRBJ2-1, with 10 nucleotides matching TRBD2. CDR1 and CDR2 (germline): SGHRS, YFSETQ. With 0 bases clipped from V and 10 bases from J, the junction kept 10 bases outside the gene matches. This CDR3 is 16 amino acids long. The CDR3 reads CASSLGTSGFGGEQFF. The CDR3 nucleotides are TGCGCCAGCAGCTTGGGGACTAGCGGCTTCGGCGGGGAGCAGTTCTTC.

The V and J genes are TRBV7-3 and TRBJ1-1; D gene unclear. The CDR3 runs to 13 residues. V shed 5 bases and J shed 1 base, with 8 bases lying between them. CDR1 SGHTA and CDR2 FQGTGA come from the germline V gene. As DNA, the CDR3 is TGTGCCAGCAGCCCAACTGGGAACACTGAAGCTTTCTTT. It encodes CASSPTGNTEAFF.

The chain links TRBV6-4 to TRBJ2-1; the match to TRBD2 covers 7 bases. The V gene's germline CDR1 is MRHNA and CDR2 SNTAGT. The CDR3 loop spans 15 amino acids. J was trimmed by 4 bases and V by 4 bases; bases with no gene match: 7. CDR3 in DNA: TGTGCCAGCAGTGTCTCGGCGGGAGCGTACAATGAGCAGTTCTTC. Protein: CASSVSAGAYNEQFF.

The chain joins TRBV12-5 to TRBJ2-1, with 8 bases fitting TRBD2. Germline V gene lookup returns CDR1 LGHNT and CDR2 FRNRAP. V lost 2 bases, J lost 6 bases, and 6 bases stayed unmatched. CDR3 length equals 15 residues. CDR3 nucleotides: TGTGCTAGTGGTTTGTCAGTAGCGGGACCCAATGAGCAGTTCTTC. Translating gives CASGLSVAGPNEQFF.

J is TRBJ2-2 and V is TRBV27, with 10 nucleotides matching TRBD1. V was pared by 6 bases and J by 5 bases, with 3 bases of the junction left unmatched. Germline values: CDR1 MNHEY, CDR2 SMNVEV (reference sequence). The CDR3 runs 14 residues. For the CDR3, the DNA is TGTGCCAGCAGCCGGGACAGGGGAACCGGGGAGCTGTTTTTT. This sequence encodes CASSRDRGTGELFF.

This clone appeared once. J is TRBJ2-7 and V is TRBV9, with a tentative D call TRBD1 (6 bases). The V end lost 1 base, the J end lost 6 bases, and 17 bases lay between the germline ends. Per the germline V gene, CDR1 is SGDLS and CDR2 is YYNGEE. This CDR3 has 15 residues. The CDR3 loop is CASSVSDRPEAEQYF. CDR3 DNA sequence: TGTGCCAGCAGCGTATCCGACAGGCCGGAGGCCGAGCAGTACTTC.

The V and J genes are TRBV7-3 and TRBJ1-1, with D possibly matching TRBD1 (5 bases). V lost 2 bases to trimming and J lost 1 base, with 14 bases between them. The CDR3 runs 16 residues. Looked up from germline, CDR1 is SGHTA and CDR2 is FQGTGA. In DNA, the CDR3 is TGTGCCAGCAGCTTAGGAGGGACGACCTGGAACACTGAAGCTTTCTTT. It specifies CASSLGGTTWNTEAFF.

This clone was seen once. The gene calls are TRBV5-1 and TRBJ2-1; 9 bases line up with TRBD2. With V trimmed by 0 bases and J by 15 bases, 4 bases remained unmatched. Germline V gene lookup returns CDR1 SGHRS and CDR2 YFSETQ. The CDR3 length is 12 residues. The CDR3 DNA sequence: TGCGCCAGCAGCTTGGTAGCGGGAGATCCGTTCTTC. Its translation is CASSLVAGDPFF.